This entry lists 23 T cell receptor beta chains sequenced from one sample in a study of blood T cell repertoires in COVID-19. Sequencing used immunoSEQ multiplex PCR; TCRdb keeps in-frame clones, though not all of them. This sample carries 65,000 to 90,000 clones, roughly four fifths of them seen once, and the ten largest clones take 6% to 7%. Material for sequencing was peripheral blood. The receptors here all came from a woman aged 55-75 years with acute or convalescent COVID-19.

The V gene is TRBV5-1, the J gene TRBJ1-1; the match to TRBD1 covers 7 bases. The junction had 7 bases not matched to a gene; V was cut back by 1 base and J by 4 bases. The CDR3 sequence is 15 residues long. Per germline, CDR1 SGHRS and CDR2 YFSETQ. Here the CDR3 DNA reads TGCGCCAGCAGCTTGATTCGGACAGGCGGCACTGAAGCTTTCTTT. Translation: CASSLIRTGGTEAFF.

V usage is TRBV7-9 and J usage is TRBJ1-4; TRBD1 matches 10 bases. The CDR3 totals 14 residues. The junction had 2 bases not matched to a gene; V was cut back by 6 bases and J by 4 bases. Looked up from germline, CDR1 is SEHNR and CDR2 is FQNEAQ (reference sequence). The CDR3 DNA sequence: TGTGCCAGCAGTTGGGACAGGGGTAATGAAAAACTGTTTTTT. Its translation: CASSWDRGNEKLFF.

The V call is TRBV5-5, the J call TRBJ2-7; TRBD2 matches 8 bases. The V segment lost 6 bases and the J segment 0 bases; nucleotides outside the gene matches: 8. The CDR3 has 15 residues. Per germline, CDR1 SGHKS and CDR2 YYEKEE (reference sequence). The CDR3 region has the DNA TGTGCCAGCACCTTTAGCGGGGCCCTCTCCTACGAGCAGTACTTC. Its protein product is CASTFSGALSYEQYF. The whole variable domain, remainder taken from reference TRBV5-5 and TRBJ2-7, is DAGVTQSPTHLIKTRGQQVTLRCSPISGHKSVSWYQQVLGQGPQFIFQYYEKEERGRGNFPDRFSARQFPNYSSELNVNALLLGDSALYLCASTFSGALSYEQYFGPGTRLTVT.

This clone showed up just once. The rearrangement uses TRBV18 and TRBJ2-1, with a tentative D call TRBD1 (6 bases). Germline CDR1 reads KGHSH; CDR2 reads LQKENI. The germline V and J ends were trimmed by 0 bases and 8 bases, with 14 bases remaining between them. The length of the CDR3 is 15 residues. CDR3 in amino acids: CASSPPVGASYEQFF. In DNA, the CDR3 is TGTGCCAGCTCACCACCGGTGGGGGCTTCCTATGAGCAGTTCTTC.

The rearrangement links TRBV5-1 to TRBJ2-7; D might be TRBD1 (6 bases). CDR3 length equals 13 residues. V lost 5 bases and J lost 3, with 12 bases in between. Germline loops: CDR1 SGHRS, CDR2 YFSETQ. The CDR3 region has the DNA TGCGCCAGCAGGCAGCAGGACAGCTACGAGCAGTACTTC. The encoded protein is CASRQQDSYEQYF.

The J gene is TRBJ2-7, the V gene TRBV5-1, with TRBD1 identical over 7 bases. This CDR3 has 15 amino acids. V lost 3 bases and J lost 7; bases outside the gene matches: 13. CDR1 and CDR2 from the germline V gene are SGHRS and YFSETQ. The CDR3 loop is CASSSGWTGRGEQYF. The CDR3 bases are TGCGCCAGCAGCTCTGGCTGGACAGGCCGAGGGGAGCAGTACTTC.

The gene calls are TRBV11-3 and TRBJ1-2; D unresolved. This CDR3 has 16 residues. Germline CDR1 is SGHNT and CDR2 is YENEEA. The V gene lost 6 bases and the J gene lost 0 bases, with 17 bases spanning the gap. The DNA for the CDR3 is TGTGCCAGCAGGTTTATGGTAACAGATCCTAACTATGGCTACACCTTC. Translated: CASRFMVTDPNYGYTF.

The gene calls are TRBV5-6 and TRBJ2-2; TRBD2 matches 14 bases. The germline gives CDR1 SGHDT, CDR2 YYEEEE. CDR3 length: 19 amino acids. V shed 4 bases and J 3 bases; nucleotides not matched to a gene: 11. The chain's CDR3 is CASSLQRTSGGPYTGELFF. CDR3 coding DNA: TGTGCCAGCAGCCTTCAAAGGACTAGCGGGGGGCCCTACACCGGGGAGCTGTTTTTT.

This sequence joins TRBV11-2 and TRBJ1-6; D is possibly TRBD1 (5 bases). In germline, CDR1 is SGHAT, CDR2 FQNNGV. Trimming took off 1 base at V and 6 bases at J, with 10 bases between the two ends. The CDR3 runs 15 residues. CDR3 bases: TGTGCCAGCAGCTTAGGTGGCAGGGTTAATTCACCCCTCCACTTT. This encodes CASSLGGRVNSPLHF. The whole variable domain, filled in from reference TRBV11-2 and TRBJ1-6, reads EAGVAQSPRYKIIEKRQSVAFWCNPISGHATLYWYQQILGQGPKLLIQFQNNGVVDDSQLPKDRFSAERLKGVDSTLKIQPAKLEDSAVYLCASSLGGRVNSPLHFGNGTRLTVT.

The chain couples TRBV5-4 to TRBJ2-1; 14 bases are shared with TRBD2. The junction had 4 bases not matched to a gene; V was cut back by 3 bases and J by 5 bases. Looked up from germline, CDR1 is SGHNT and CDR2 is YYREEE (reference sequence). The CDR3 contains 16 residues. CDR3 loop: CASSSLTSGGDNEQFF. Here the CDR3 DNA reads TGTGCCAGCAGCTCCTTGACTAGCGGGGGGGACAATGAGCAGTTCTTC.

The gene calls are TRBV3-1 (or the pseudogene TRBV3-2) and TRBJ2-1; 11 nucleotides agree with TRBD1. V dropped 1 base and J dropped 8; count of bases not matched to a gene: 7. The CDR3 runs 16 residues. Germline loops: CDR1 LGHDT, CDR2 YNNKEL (reference sequence). This CDR3 is CASSQVGDRGSDEQFF. In DNA, the CDR3 is TGTGCCAGCAGCCAAGTAGGGGACAGGGGGTCCGATGAGCAGTTCTTC.

This clone was observed a few times. This rearrangement joins TRBV9 to TRBJ1-1; possibly TRBD1 for D (5 bases). Germline V gene sequence: CDR1 SGDLS, CDR2 YYNGEE. There are 16 residues in the CDR3. Between the trimmed V and J ends, which lost 0 bases and 1 base, there was a span of 13 bases. CDR3 residues: CASSVDPGRGNTEAFF. As DNA, the CDR3 is TGTGCCAGCAGCGTAGACCCGGGGAGGGGGAACACTGAAGCTTTCTTT.

The V and J genes are TRBV11-3 and TRBJ2-2; TRBD2 aligns across 8 bases. The junction had 9 bases not matched to a gene; V was cut back by 5 bases and J by 4 bases. Germline V CDR1 and CDR2: SGHNT, YENEEA. CDR3 size: 16 residues. The CDR3 sequence is CASSPGGAFGTGELFF. The CDR3 DNA reads as TGTGCCAGCAGCCCGGGGGGGGCTTTTGGCACCGGGGAGCTGTTTTTT.

The V and J genes are TRBV24-1 and TRBJ1-1, with D uncertain. V lost 4 bases, J lost 1 base, and 6 bases lay in between. Germline V CDR1 and CDR2: KGHDR, SFDVKD. The CDR3 is 13 residues long. CDR3 nucleotides: TGTGCCACCAGTGAGGGCGCGAACACTGAAGCTTTCTTT. This sequence encodes CATSEGANTEAFF.

The rearrangement links TRBV5-1 to TRBJ1-1; a possible D gene is TRBD1 (6 bases). This CDR3 region has 16 residues. Between the trimmed V and J ends, which lost 0 bases and 5 bases, there was a span of 17 bases. The germline CDR1 and CDR2 sequences are SGHRS and YFSETQ. The CDR3 DNA sequence: TGCGCCAGCAGCTTGGTACTGGGGGCGAGTAAAACTGAAGCTTTCTTT. It yields the protein CASSLVLGASKTEAFF.

The chain combines TRBV7-2 with TRBJ2-3, with 8 positions matching TRBD1. Germline V lookup: CDR1 SGHTA, CDR2 FQGNSA. The trim removed 6 bases at V and 5 bases at J, leaving 7 bases unmatched. This CDR3 spans 14 amino acids. CDR3 bases: TGTGCCAGCAGACGCCAGGGGGCAGGAGATACGCAGTATTTT. Protein sequence: CASRRQGAGDTQYF. Complete variable domain (other parts from reference TRBV7-2 and TRBJ2-3): GAGVSQSPSNKVTEKGKDVELRCDPISGHTALYWYRQSLGQGLEFLIYFQGNSAPDKSGLPSDRFSAERTGGSVSTLTIQRTQQEDSAVYLCASRRQGAGDTQYFGPGTRLTVL.

This clone was seen a single time. This sequence joins TRBV18 and TRBJ2-2, with 8 bases fitting TRBD1. Per germline, CDR1 KGHSH and CDR2 LQKENI. J gave up 3 bases and V 8 bases, and 5 bases lay outside the gene matches. The CDR3 sequence is 14 residues long. The CDR3 DNA reads TGTGCCAGCACCTCGACAGGGGACACCGGGGAGCTGTTTTTT. Amino acid sequence: CASTSTGDTGELFF. The full variable domain, in which reference TRBV18 and TRBJ2-2 provide the parts outside the CDR3, is NAGVMQNPRHLVRRRGQEARLRCSPMKGHSHVYWYRQLPEEGLKFMVYLQKENIIDESGMPKERFSAEFPKEGPSILRIQQVVRGDSAAYFCASTSTGDTGELFFGEGSRLTVL.

The CDR3 region is CASKDLGNTIYF. In nucleotides, the CDR3 is TGTGCCAGCAAGGACTTGGGAAACACCATATATTTT. The chain uses TRBV2 and TRBJ1-3, with no clear D. CDR3 size: 12 residues. Germline CDR1 is SNHLY and CDR2 is FYNNEI. V was clipped by 7 bases and J by 4 bases, with 8 bases between them. The whole variable domain, filled in from reference TRBV2 and TRBJ1-3, reads EPEVTQTPSHQVTQMGQEVILRCVPISNHLYFYWYRQILGQKVEFLVSFYNNEISEKSEIFDDQFSVERPDGSNFTLKIRSTKLEDSAMYFCASKDLGNTIYFGEGSWLTVV.

The chain combines TRBV6-5 with TRBJ2-2, with a weak D call TRBD1 (6 bases). The germline CDR1 and CDR2 sequences are MNHEY and SVGAGI. Trimming removed 6 bases from V and 3 bases from J, with 8 bases in between. CDR3 size: 13 residues. The CDR3 here is CASRSGDTGELFF. The CDR3 DNA reads as TGTGCCAGCAGATCAGGGGACACCGGGGAGCTGTTTTTT.

This chain uses TRBV10-1 with TRBJ2-7, with 8 nucleotides matching TRBD2. The V segment lost 4 bases and the J segment 5 bases; nucleotides outside the gene matches: 4. Per the germline V gene, CDR1 is WNHNN and CDR2 is SYGVQD (reference sequence). The CDR3 is made up of 13 amino acids. This CDR3 reads CASSAGGLDEQYF. The CDR3 nucleotides are TGCGCCAGCAGTGCGGGGGGGCTTGACGAGCAGTACTTC.

The genes are TRBV11-3 and TRBJ1-1; TRBD1 agrees at 7 bases. The germline V gene encodes CDR1 SGHNT and CDR2 YENEEA. The junction had 7 bases not matched to a gene; V was cut back by 5 bases and J by 4 bases. CDR3 length: 14 amino acids. DNA of the CDR3: TGTGCCAGCAGCCTAGGGGGCGGGGGCACTGAAGCTTTCTTT. Amino acid sequence: CASSLGGGGTEAFF.

This chain links TRBV6-6 with TRBJ1-1; TRBD1 matches at 7 bases. Germline values: CDR1 MNHNY, CDR2 SVGAGI (reference sequence). This CDR3 region has 14 residues. The J segment lost 5 bases and the V segment lost 5 bases, leaving 8 bases of the junction unmatched. The CDR3 DNA sequence: TGTGCCAGCAGTATACCGGGACAGAGGACTGAAGCTTTCTTT. Translating it yields CASSIPGQRTEAFF.

The chain carries TRBV12-3 or TRBV12-4 and TRBJ2-5; no firm D call. Trimming cost V 3 bases and J 3 bases, with 8 bases left between them. The CDR3 consists of 13 residues. CDR3 in amino acids: CASSLLQKETQYF. CDR3 sequence (DNA): TGTGCCAGCAGTTTGCTTCAGAAAGAGACCCAGTACTTC.